This entry lists 28 T cell receptor beta chains sequenced from one sample in a study of blood T cell repertoires in COVID-19. The repertoire was sequenced with immunoSEQ multiplex PCR; TCRdb's copy has only in-frame clones and lacks some. The repertoire consists of around 300,000 clones, with roughly 89% occurring once and the leading ten covering 2.5% to 3%. The sequenced material came from peripheral blood. These receptors originate from a woman aged 25 to 39 with active or convalescent COVID-19.

This sequence joins TRBV28 and TRBJ1-2; a possible D gene is TRBD1 (5 bases). Looked up from germline, CDR1 is MDHEN and CDR2 is SYDVKM. CDR3 size: 13 residues. V lost 5 bases and J lost 8, with 15 bases in between. CDR3 nucleotide sequence: TGTGCCAGCAGTCGCGGGGGATATGAGGGCTACACCTTC. Protein sequence: CASSRGGYEGYTF.

The chain combines TRBV24-1 with TRBJ1-1; D gene ambiguous. The germline CDR1 and CDR2 sequences are KGHDR and SFDVKD. V dropped 3 bases and J dropped 9 bases, with 7 bases sitting between them. The CDR3 is 11 residues long. The CDR3 bases are TGTGCCACCAGTGATAATAGAAAAGCTTTCTTT. This gives the protein CATSDNRKAFF.

The chain links TRBV7-2 to TRBJ2-7; 8 bases are a match to TRBD2. Germline V lookup: CDR1 SGHTA, CDR2 FQGNSA. This CDR3 spans 17 amino acids. V was pared by 0 bases and J by 5 bases, with 12 bases of the junction left unmatched. For the CDR3, the DNA is TGTGCCAGCAGCTTAGCGTCGGGAGCGGGGGCCGAGGACGAGCAGTACTTC. The encoded protein is CASSLASGAGAEDEQYF.

The chain combines TRBV28 with TRBJ1-1; TRBD1 might be the D (6 bases). CDR1 is MDHEN, CDR2 SYDVKM, per germline. Trimming stripped 5 bases from V and 6 bases from J, with 19 bases between. The CDR3 extends over 15 amino acids. CDR3 region: CASSPTSGGLAEAFF. CDR3 in DNA: TGTGCCAGCAGTCCCACGTCTGGGGGCTTAGCTGAAGCTTTCTTT.

The V call is TRBV18, the J call TRBJ1-3, with 8 bases identical to TRBD1. The CDR3 runs to 16 residues. Germline-derived CDR1 and CDR2 are KGHSH and LQKENI. J was trimmed by 4 bases and V by 0 bases; bases with no gene match: 5. CDR3 sequence reads: CASSPPSSGGGNTIYF. CDR3 nucleotide sequence: TGTGCCAGCTCACCACCGTCATCAGGGGGCGGAAACACCATATATTTT.

The rearrangement links TRBV9 to TRBJ2-3; maybe TRBD2 (6 bases). V lost 0 bases and J 2 bases, leaving 13 bases between the germline ends. The germline CDR1 and CDR2 sequences are SGDLS and YYNGEE. This CDR3 is 16 amino acids long. The CDR3 loop is CASSVGISGATDTQYF. DNA of the CDR3: TGTGCCAGCAGCGTAGGAATTAGCGGCGCCACAGATACGCAGTATTTT.

In nucleotides, the CDR3 is TGTGCCTGGAGTGTAAACAGGGAACAGCCCCAGCATTTT. Its protein product is CAWSVNREQPQHF. The chain joins TRBV30 to TRBJ1-5; a possible D gene is TRBD1 (6 bases). The CDR3 contains 13 residues. Trimming shortened V by 0 bases and J by 7 bases, and 10 bases separated the two germline ends. Germline V lookup: CDR1 GTSNPN, CDR2 SVGIG (reference sequence).

The chain employs TRBV9 and TRBJ2-1; a weak D match, TRBD2 (6 bases). Trimming removed 3 bases from V and 0 bases from J, with 13 bases in between. The germline V gene encodes CDR1 SGDLS and CDR2 YYNGEE. CDR3 length equals 16 residues. The CDR3: CASSALAVSSYNEQFF. CDR3 nucleotides: TGTGCCAGCAGCGCATTAGCGGTTAGCTCCTACAATGAGCAGTTCTTC.

The genes are TRBV11-3 and TRBJ2-1, with 7 positions matching TRBD1. This CDR3 has 14 amino acids. Germline-derived CDR1 and CDR2 are SGHNT and YENEEA. The V gene end was trimmed by 6 bases and the J gene end by 5 bases; junction bases not matched to a gene: 7. In DNA, the CDR3 is TGTGCCAGCAGTCGGGACAGTTTCAACAATGAGCAGTTCTTC. It encodes CASSRDSFNNEQFF.

V usage is TRBV21-1 and J usage is TRBJ1-2; TRBD1, the table's D call, was not compared with the DNA. TRBV21-1 is marked as a pseudogene. The CDR3 is 14 residues long. CDR3 nucleotides: TGTGCCAGCAGCAAAGAGGGGGCTGGCTATGGCTACACCTTC. This gives the protein CASSKEGAGYGYTF.

This CDR3 is CASSDRLDYEQYF. As DNA, the CDR3 is TGTGCCAGCAGCGACAGACTAGACTACGAGCAGTACTTC. This rearrangement joins TRBV7-9 to TRBJ2-7; possibly TRBD2 for D (6 bases). CDR1 is SEHNR and CDR2 is FQNEAQ in the germline V gene (reference sequence). V was clipped by 5 bases and J by 3 bases, with 11 bases between them. This CDR3 has 13 residues.

The rearrangement uses TRBV6-2 or TRBV6-3 and TRBJ2-7, with a tentative D call TRBD1 (6 bases). The ends were cut back, 2 bases at V and 4 bases at J, with 18 bases in the middle. The CDR3 runs to 16 residues. Per the germline V gene, CDR1 is MNHEY and CDR2 is SVGEGT. The CDR3 here is CASSYPSDRRLYEQYF. DNA for the CDR3: TGTGCCAGCAGTTACCCGTCTGACAGGCGACTTTACGAGCAGTACTTC.

The chain combines TRBV6-5 with TRBJ2-7; 9 bases align to TRBD1. There are 11 residues in the CDR3. The J segment lost 10 bases and the V segment lost 8 bases, leaving 6 bases of the junction unmatched. CDR1 and CDR2 from the germline V gene are MNHEY and SVGAGI. The CDR3 region is CASGRDRDQYF. The CDR3 DNA follows: TGTGCCAGCGGGCGGGACAGGGACCAGTACTTC.

This chain links TRBV9 with TRBJ1-6; D may be TRBD1 (6 bases). CDR1 is SGDLS, CDR2 YYNGEE, per germline. CDR3 length: 16 amino acids. The V end lost 2 bases, the J end lost 0 bases, and 9 bases lay between the germline ends. CDR3 in amino acids: CASSVSDSSYNSPLHF. The CDR3 bases are TGTGCCAGCAGCGTCTCGGACAGCTCCTATAATTCACCCCTCCACTTT.

CDR3 residues: CASSSLRGGQPQHF. The CDR3 bases are TGTGCCAGCAGCTCCCTACGGGGAGGTCAGCCCCAGCATTTT. The chain links TRBV5-8 to TRBJ1-5; D gene uncertain. CDR1 and CDR2 from the germline V gene are SGHTS and YDEGEE. This CDR3 has 14 residues. V lost 3 bases and J lost 6, with 13 bases in between. The full variable domain, in which reference TRBV5-8 and TRBJ1-5 provide the parts outside the CDR3, is EAGVTQSPTHLIKTRGQQATLRCSPISGHTSVYWYQQALGLGLQFLLWYDEGEERNRGNFPPRFSGRQFPNYSSELNVNALELEDSALYLCASSSLRGGQPQHFGDGTRLSIL.

The chain employs TRBV5-8 and TRBJ1-5; no definite D call. Trimming pared 2 bases from V and 3 bases from J, leaving 9 bases between. This CDR3 contains 14 residues. Germline CDR1 SGHTS, CDR2 YDEGEE. CDR3 region: CASSFSRHNQPQHF. CDR3 sequence (DNA): TGTGCCAGCAGCTTCAGCAGGCACAATCAGCCCCAGCATTTT. The full variable domain, rest sourced from reference TRBV5-8 and TRBJ1-5, is EAGVTQSPTHLIKTRGQQATLRCSPISGHTSVYWYQQALGLGLQFLLWYDEGEERNRGNFPPRFSGRQFPNYSSELNVNALELEDSALYLCASSFSRHNQPQHFGDGTRLSIL.

The genes are TRBV24-1 and TRBJ1-4; 8 nucleotides agree with TRBD1. The CDR3 sequence is 15 residues long. V was clipped by 4 bases and J by 6 bases; unmatched bases: 6. Germline values: CDR1 KGHDR, CDR2 SFDVKD. CDR3 nucleotide sequence: TGTGCCACCAGTGAAGCCGGGACAGGATATGAAAAACTGTTTTTT. Translation gives CATSEAGTGYEKLFF.

A single count supports this clone. The V and J genes are TRBV5-5 and TRBJ1-6; D unresolved. CDR1 and CDR2 (germline): SGHKS, YYEKEE (reference sequence). Trimming removed 8 bases at V and 4 bases at J, with 10 bases between. The CDR3 has 13 amino acids. The CDR3 DNA reads as TGTGCCAGTGGGTCGGGGTATAATTCACCCCTCCACTTT. This translates into CASGSGYNSPLHF.

The V and J genes are TRBV19 and TRBJ2-3; D unclear. Trimming pared 4 bases from V and 1 base from J, leaving 12 bases between. The CDR3 has 15 residues. Germline V gene sequence: CDR1 LNHDA, CDR2 SQIVND (reference sequence). The chain's CDR3 is CASSKLQMRTDTQYF. The CDR3 coding sequence is TGTGCCAGTAGTAAGTTGCAGATGCGCACAGATACGCAGTATTTT.

This clone was counted only a few times. The chain carries TRBV4-2 and TRBJ2-7, with a weak D call TRBD1 (5 bases). Germline assignment: CDR1 LGHNA and CDR2 YNFKEQ. The CDR3 has 15 residues. Trimming took off 0 bases at V and 3 bases at J, with 12 bases between the two ends. The CDR3 DNA sequence: TGTGCCAGCAGCCAAGACCTGGCCAGGGTCTACGAGCAGTACTTC. Translation gives CASSQDLARVYEQYF.

The rearrangement joins TRBV6-2 or TRBV6-3 to TRBJ2-3; the D is unclear. CDR1 MNHEY and CDR2 SVGEGT come from the germline V gene. CDR3 length: 16 residues. V was cut by 4 bases and J by 3 bases, with 17 bases left in between. The CDR3 DNA follows: TGTGCCAGCAGTTGGAGTGGCGGATATGGGACAGATACGCAGTATTTT. This encodes CASSWSGGYGTDTQYF.

The chain is built from TRBV21-1 and TRBJ1-5; the table's D gene call, TRBD1, was not cross checked with the DNA. TRBV21-1 is listed as a pseudogene. The CDR3 contains 17 residues. CDR3 sequence: CASSKFWANYSNQPQHF. The CDR3 DNA reads as TGTGCCAGCAGCAAATTTTGGGCAAATTATAGCAATCAGCCCCAGCATTTT.

The table lists this clone with a count of one. The V call is TRBV7-2, the J call TRBJ1-1; possible D gene TRBD1, 5 bases. The CDR3 runs to 15 residues. Trimming stripped 5 bases from V and 3 bases from J, with 16 bases between. Germline lookup yields CDR1 SGHTA and CDR2 FQGNSA. Written as DNA, the CDR3 is TGTGCCAGCAGCGCGAGCGGGGGGTTGTACACTGAAGCTTTCTTT. Encoded protein: CASSASGGLYTEAFF.

This clone was counted between two and nine times. J is TRBJ1-4 and V is TRBV15; the match to TRBD1 covers 7 bases. V dropped 8 bases and J dropped 7; count of bases not matched to a gene: 10. From germline, CDR1 is LNHNV and CDR2 YYDKDF (reference sequence). This CDR3 has 14 residues. Written as DNA, the CDR3 is TGTGCCACCTCGCGACAGGGATGGAGTGAAAAACTGTTTTTT. Protein: CATSRQGWSEKLFF.

J is TRBJ2-2 and V is TRBV27; maybe TRBD2 (7 bases). Germline lookup yields CDR1 MNHEY and CDR2 SMNVEV (reference sequence). V lost 5 bases and J 0 bases, leaving 16 bases between the germline ends. This CDR3 contains 17 residues. In nucleotides, the CDR3 is TGTGCCAGCAGTCCCCGGGGGGCGCCCGCGAACACCGGGGAGCTGTTTTTT. This sequence encodes CASSPRGAPANTGELFF.

The chain combines TRBV19 with TRBJ2-7, with 10 bases matching TRBD1. V gave up 6 bases and J gave up 4 bases; unmatched junction bases: 9. Germline V gives CDR1 LNHDA, CDR2 SQIVND (reference sequence). The CDR3 length is 15 residues. The CDR3 reads CASSSGTGVSYEQYF. The CDR3 nucleotides read TGTGCCAGTAGCTCCGGGACAGGGGTTTCGTACGAGCAGTACTTC.

The V and J genes are TRBV5-4 and TRBJ1-2, with D perhaps TRBD1 (6 bases). Germline loops: CDR1 SGHNT, CDR2 YYREEE (reference sequence). Trimming pared 4 bases from V and 6 bases from J, leaving 13 bases between. This CDR3 region has 13 residues. In DNA form, the CDR3 reads TGTGCCAGCAGCCTACAGGGTGATCATGGCTACACCTTC. Translating it yields CASSLQGDHGYTF.

This sequence joins TRBV5-1 and TRBJ2-2, with TRBD1 matching over 10 bases. The CDR3 consists of 15 residues. In germline, CDR1 is SGHRS, CDR2 YFSETQ. J was trimmed by 4 bases and V by 3 bases; bases with no gene match: 3. CDR3 DNA sequence: TGCGCCAGCAGCTGGGGGACAGGGGCCACCGGGGAGCTGTTTTTT. It encodes CASSWGTGATGELFF.